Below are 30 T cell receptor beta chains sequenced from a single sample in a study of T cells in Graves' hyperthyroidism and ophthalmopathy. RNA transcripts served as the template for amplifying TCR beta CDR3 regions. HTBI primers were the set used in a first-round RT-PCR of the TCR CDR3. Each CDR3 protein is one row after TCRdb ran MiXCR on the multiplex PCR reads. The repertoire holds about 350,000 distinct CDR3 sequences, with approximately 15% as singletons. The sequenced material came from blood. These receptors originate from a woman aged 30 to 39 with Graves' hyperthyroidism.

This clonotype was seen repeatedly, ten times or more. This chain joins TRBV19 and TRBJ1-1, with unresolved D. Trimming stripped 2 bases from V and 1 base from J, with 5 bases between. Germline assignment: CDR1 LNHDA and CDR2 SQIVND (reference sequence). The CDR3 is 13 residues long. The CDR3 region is CASSITGNTEAFF. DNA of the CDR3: TGTGCCAGTAGTATAACTGGGAACACTGAAGCTTTCTTT.

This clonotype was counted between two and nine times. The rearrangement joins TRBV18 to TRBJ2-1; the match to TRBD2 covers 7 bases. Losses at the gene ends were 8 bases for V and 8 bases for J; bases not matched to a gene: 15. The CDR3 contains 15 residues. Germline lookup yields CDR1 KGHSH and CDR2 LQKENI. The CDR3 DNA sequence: TGTGCCAGCCGACTAGCCCGACCCGCTGTCGATGAGCAGTTCTTC. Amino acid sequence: CASRLARPAVDEQFF.

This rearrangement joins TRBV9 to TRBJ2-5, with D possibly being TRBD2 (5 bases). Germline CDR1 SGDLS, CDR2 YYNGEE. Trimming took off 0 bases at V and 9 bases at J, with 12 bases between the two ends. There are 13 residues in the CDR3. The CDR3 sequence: CASSVANTGSQYF. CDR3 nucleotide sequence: TGTGCCAGCAGCGTAGCAAATACGGGATCCCAGTACTTC.

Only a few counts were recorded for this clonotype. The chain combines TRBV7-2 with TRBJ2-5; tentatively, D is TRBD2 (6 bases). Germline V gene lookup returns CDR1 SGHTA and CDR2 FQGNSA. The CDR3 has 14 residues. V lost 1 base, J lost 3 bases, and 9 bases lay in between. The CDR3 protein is CASSLDTSKETQYF. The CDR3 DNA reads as TGTGCCAGCAGCTTAGATACTAGCAAAGAGACCCAGTACTTC.

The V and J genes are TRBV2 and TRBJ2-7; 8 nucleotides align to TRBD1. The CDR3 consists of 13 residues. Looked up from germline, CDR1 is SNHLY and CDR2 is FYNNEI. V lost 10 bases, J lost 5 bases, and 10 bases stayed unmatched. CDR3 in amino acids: CANSGTGGDEQYF. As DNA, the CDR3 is TGTGCCAACTCCGGGACAGGAGGCGACGAGCAGTACTTC. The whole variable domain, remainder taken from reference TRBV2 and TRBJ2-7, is EPEVTQTPSHQVTQMGQEVILRCVPISNHLYFYWYRQILGQKVEFLVSFYNNEISEKSEIFDDQFSVERPDGSNFTLKIRSTKLEDSAMYFCANSGTGGDEQYFGPGTRLTVT.

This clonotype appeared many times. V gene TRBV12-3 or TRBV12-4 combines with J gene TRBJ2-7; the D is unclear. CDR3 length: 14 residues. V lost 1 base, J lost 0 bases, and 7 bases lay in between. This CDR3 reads CASSLGAVSYEQYF. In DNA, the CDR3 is TGTGCCAGCAGTTTAGGGGCAGTCTCCTACGAGCAGTACTTC.

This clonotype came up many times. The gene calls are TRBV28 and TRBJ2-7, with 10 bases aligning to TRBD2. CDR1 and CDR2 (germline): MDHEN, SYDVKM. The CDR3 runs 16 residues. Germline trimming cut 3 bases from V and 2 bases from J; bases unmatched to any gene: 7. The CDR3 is CASSFFPSGGTYEQYF. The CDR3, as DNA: TGTGCCAGCAGTTTTTTTCCTAGCGGGGGAACCTACGAGCAGTACTTC.

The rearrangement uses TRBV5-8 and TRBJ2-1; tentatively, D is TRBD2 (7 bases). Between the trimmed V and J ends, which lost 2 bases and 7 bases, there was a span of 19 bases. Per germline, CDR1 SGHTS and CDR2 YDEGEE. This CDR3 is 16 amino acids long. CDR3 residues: CASSLGHGGARNEQFF. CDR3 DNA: TGTGCCAGCAGCTTAGGCCATGGGGGGGCCAGGAATGAGCAGTTCTTC.

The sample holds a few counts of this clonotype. The CDR3 is CSARGSNSNQPQHF. CDR3 sequence (DNA): TGCAGTGCTAGAGGGAGCAATAGCAATCAGCCCCAGCATTTT. The chain employs TRBV20-1 and TRBJ1-5; unclear D gene. This CDR3 comprises 14 residues. Trimming took 1 base from V and 0 from J, leaving 7 bases between them. Germline CDR1 DFQATT, CDR2 SNEGSKA (reference sequence).

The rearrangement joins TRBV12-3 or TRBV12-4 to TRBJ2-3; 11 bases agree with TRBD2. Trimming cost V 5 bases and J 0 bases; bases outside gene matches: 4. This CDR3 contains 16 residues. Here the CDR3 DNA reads TGTGCCAGCAGTCCCGGGACTAGCGGTAGCACAGATACGCAGTATTTT. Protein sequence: CASSPGTSGSTDTQYF.

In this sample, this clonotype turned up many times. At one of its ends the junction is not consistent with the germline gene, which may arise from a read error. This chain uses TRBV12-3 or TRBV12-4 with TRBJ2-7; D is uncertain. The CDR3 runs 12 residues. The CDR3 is CASSLAPSEQYF. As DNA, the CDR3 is TGTGCCAGCAGCTTAGCCCCAAGCGAGCAGTACTTC.

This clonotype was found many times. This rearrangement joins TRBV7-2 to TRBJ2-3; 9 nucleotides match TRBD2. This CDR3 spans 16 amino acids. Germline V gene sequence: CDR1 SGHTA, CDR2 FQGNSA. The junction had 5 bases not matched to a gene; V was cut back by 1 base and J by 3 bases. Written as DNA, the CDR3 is TGTGCCAGCAGCTTAGTAGCGGGAGTGGGTACAGATACGCAGTATTTT. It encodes CASSLVAGVGTDTQYF.

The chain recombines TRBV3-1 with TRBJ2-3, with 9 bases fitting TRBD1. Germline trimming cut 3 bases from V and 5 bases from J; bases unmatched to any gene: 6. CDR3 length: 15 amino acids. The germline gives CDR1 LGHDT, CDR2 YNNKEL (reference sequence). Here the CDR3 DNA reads TGTGCCAGCAGCCACAACAGGGGGCGCGGAGATACGCAGTATTTT. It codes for CASSHNRGRGDTQYF.

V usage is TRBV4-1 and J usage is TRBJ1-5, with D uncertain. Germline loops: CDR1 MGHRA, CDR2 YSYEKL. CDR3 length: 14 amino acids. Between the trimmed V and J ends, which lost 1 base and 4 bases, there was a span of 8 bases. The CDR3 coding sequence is TGCGCCAGCAGCCAAGTAACGGAAAATCAGCCCCAGCATTTT. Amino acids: CASSQVTENQPQHF.

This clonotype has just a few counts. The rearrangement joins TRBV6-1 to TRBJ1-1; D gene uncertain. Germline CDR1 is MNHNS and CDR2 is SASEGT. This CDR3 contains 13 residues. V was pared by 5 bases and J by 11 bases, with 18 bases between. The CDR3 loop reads CASSSLDPWTAFF. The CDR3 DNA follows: TGTGCCAGCAGTTCGCTCGACCCGTGGACGGCTTTCTTT.

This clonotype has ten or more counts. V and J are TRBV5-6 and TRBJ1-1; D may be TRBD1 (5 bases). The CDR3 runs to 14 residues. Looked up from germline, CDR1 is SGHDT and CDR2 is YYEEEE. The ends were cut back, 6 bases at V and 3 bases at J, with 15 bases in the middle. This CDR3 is CASTSGAGDTEAFF. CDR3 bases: TGTGCCAGCACCTCCGGGGCGGGGGACACTGAAGCTTTCTTT. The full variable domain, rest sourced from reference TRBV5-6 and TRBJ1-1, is DAGVTQSPTHLIKTRGQQVTLRCSPKSGHDTVSWYQQALGQGPQFIFQYYEEEERQRGNFPDRFSGHQFPNYSSELNVNALLLGDSALYLCASTSGAGDTEAFFGQGTRLTVV.

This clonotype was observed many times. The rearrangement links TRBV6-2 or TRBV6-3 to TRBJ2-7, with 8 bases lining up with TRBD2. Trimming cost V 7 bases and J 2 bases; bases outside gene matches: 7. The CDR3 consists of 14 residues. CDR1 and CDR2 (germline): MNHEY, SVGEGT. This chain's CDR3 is CASTKAGDAYEQYF. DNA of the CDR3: TGTGCCAGCACCAAAGCGGGAGACGCCTACGAGCAGTACTTC.

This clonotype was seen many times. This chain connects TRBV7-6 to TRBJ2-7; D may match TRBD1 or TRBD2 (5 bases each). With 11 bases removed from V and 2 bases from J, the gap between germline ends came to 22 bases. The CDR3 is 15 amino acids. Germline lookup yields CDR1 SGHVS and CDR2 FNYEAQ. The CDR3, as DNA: TGTGCCGCCCGCCGCCCCGGGGACGGACCCTACGAGCAGTACTTC. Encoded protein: CAARRPGDGPYEQYF. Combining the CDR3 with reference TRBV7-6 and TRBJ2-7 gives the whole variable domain GAGVSQSPRYKVTKRGQDVALRCDPISGHVSLYWYRQALGQGPEFLTYFNYEAQQDKSGLPNDRFSAERPEGSISTLTIQRTEQRDSAMYRCAARRPGDGPYEQYFGPGTRLTVT.

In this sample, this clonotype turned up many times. CDR3 nucleotide sequence: TGTGCCAGCAGTCCCCCCCCGGGACAGGGGAACACTGAAGCTTTCTTT. Protein: CASSPPPGQGNTEAFF. The chain combines TRBV28 with TRBJ1-1; 9 positions agree with TRBD1. This CDR3 contains 16 residues. CDR1 is MDHEN and CDR2 is SYDVKM in the germline V gene. V lost 5 bases to trimming and J lost 1 base; unmatched junction nucleotides: 8.

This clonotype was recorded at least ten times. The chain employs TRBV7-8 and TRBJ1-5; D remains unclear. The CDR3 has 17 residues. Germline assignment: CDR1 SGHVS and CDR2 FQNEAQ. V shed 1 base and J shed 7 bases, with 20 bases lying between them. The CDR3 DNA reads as TGTGCCAGCAGCTTAGGGGCTATGGGGAGGAACGGGCAGCCCCAGCATTTT. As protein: CASSLGAMGRNGQPQHF.

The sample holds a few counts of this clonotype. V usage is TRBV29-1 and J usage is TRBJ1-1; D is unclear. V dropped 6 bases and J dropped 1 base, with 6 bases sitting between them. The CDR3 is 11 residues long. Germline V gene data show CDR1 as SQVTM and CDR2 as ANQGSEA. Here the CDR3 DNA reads TGCAGCGTGGAGTCGAACACTGAAGCTTTCTTT. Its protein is CSVESNTEAFF.

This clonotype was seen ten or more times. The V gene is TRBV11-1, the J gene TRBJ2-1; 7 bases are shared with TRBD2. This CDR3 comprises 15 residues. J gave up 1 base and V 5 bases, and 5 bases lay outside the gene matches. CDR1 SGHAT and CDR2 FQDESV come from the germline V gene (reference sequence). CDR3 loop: CASSASGVSYNEQFF. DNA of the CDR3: TGTGCCAGCAGCGCGAGCGGGGTTTCCTACAATGAGCAGTTCTTC.

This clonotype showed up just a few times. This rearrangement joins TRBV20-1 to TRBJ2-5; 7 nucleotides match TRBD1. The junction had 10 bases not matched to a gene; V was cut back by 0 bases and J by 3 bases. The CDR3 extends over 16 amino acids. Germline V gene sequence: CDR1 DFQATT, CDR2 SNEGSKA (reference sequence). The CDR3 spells CSARETRDSWKETQYF. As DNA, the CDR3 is TGCAGTGCTAGAGAAACTCGGGACAGTTGGAAAGAGACCCAGTACTTC.

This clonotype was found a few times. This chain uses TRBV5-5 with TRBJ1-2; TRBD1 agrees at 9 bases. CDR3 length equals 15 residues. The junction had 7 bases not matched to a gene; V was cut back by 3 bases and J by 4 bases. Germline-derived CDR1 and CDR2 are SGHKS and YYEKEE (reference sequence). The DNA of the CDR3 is TGTGCCAGCAGCTCGCTCGGGACAGGGATCTATGGCTACACCTTC. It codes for CASSSLGTGIYGYTF. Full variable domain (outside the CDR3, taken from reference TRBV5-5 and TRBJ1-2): DAGVTQSPTHLIKTRGQQVTLRCSPISGHKSVSWYQQVLGQGPQFIFQYYEKEERGRGNFPDRFSARQFPNYSSELNVNALLLGDSALYLCASSSLGTGIYGYTFGSGTRLTVV.

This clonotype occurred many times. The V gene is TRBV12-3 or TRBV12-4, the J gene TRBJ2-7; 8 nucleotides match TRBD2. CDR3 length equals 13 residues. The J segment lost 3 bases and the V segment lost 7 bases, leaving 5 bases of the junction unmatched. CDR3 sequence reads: CASNPGGDYEQYF. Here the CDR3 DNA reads TGTGCCAGCAACCCCGGGGGGGACTACGAGCAGTACTTC.

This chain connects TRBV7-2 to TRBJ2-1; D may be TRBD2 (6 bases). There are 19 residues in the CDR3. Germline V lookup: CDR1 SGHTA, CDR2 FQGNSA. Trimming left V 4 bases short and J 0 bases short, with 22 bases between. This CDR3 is CASSWRTYGGISSYNEQFF. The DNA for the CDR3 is TGTGCCAGCAGCTGGAGGACCTATGGAGGGATCAGCTCCTACAATGAGCAGTTCTTC.

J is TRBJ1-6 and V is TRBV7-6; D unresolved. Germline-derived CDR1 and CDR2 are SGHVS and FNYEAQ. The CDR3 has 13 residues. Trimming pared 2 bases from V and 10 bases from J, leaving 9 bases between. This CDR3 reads CASSLFIRSPLHF. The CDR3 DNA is TGTGCCAGCAGCTTATTTATAAGGTCACCCCTCCACTTT.

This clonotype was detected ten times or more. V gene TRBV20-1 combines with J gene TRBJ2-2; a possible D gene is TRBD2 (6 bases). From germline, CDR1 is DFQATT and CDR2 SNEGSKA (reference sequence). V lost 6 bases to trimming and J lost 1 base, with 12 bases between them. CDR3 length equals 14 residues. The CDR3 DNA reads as TGCAGTGCCCTGGGAGCGGGGAACACCGGGGAGCTGTTTTTT. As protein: CSALGAGNTGELFF.

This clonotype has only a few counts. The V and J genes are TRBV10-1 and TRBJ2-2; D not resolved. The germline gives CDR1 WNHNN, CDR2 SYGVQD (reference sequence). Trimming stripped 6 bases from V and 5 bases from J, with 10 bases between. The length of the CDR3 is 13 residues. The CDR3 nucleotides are TGCGCCAGCAGCGTTACTTGGACCGGGGAGCTGTTTTTT. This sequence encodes CASSVTWTGELFF.

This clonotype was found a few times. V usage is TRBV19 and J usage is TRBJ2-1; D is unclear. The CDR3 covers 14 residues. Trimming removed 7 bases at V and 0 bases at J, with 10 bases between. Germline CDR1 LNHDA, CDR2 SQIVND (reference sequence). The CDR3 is CASMGKSSYNEQFF. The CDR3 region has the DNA TGTGCCAGTATGGGGAAGAGCTCCTACAATGAGCAGTTCTTC.